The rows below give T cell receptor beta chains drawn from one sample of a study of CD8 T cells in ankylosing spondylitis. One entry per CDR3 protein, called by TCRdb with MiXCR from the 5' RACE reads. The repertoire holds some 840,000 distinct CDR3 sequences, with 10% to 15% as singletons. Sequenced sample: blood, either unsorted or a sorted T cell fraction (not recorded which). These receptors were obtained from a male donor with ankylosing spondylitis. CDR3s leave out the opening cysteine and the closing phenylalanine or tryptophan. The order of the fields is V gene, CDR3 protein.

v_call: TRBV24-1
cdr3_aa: ATSDADRRQY

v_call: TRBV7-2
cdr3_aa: ASSRYPGEPYNEQF

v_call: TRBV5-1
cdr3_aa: ASRSSIRTGELF

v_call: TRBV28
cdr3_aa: ATTGGYNEQF

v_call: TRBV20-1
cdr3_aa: SARDPLAGAKNIQY

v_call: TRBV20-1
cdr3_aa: SAGVDEQF

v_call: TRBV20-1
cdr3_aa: SARLDGYSYNEQF

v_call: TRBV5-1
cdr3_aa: ASSILAGVPNEQF

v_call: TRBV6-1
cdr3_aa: ASSERPTGTEKLF

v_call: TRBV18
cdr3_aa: ASSPGHQETQY

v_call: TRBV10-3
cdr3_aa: AISSSAVPETQY

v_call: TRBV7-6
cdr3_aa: ASSSLNGNGETQY

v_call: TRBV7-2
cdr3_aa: ASSDLLGGAF

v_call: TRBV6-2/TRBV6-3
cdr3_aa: ASRPQIAGRAYNEQF

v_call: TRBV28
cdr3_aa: ASSLSDRANSPLH

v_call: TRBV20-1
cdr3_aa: SAERGQPQH

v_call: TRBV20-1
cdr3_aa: SARTPGRVNTEAF

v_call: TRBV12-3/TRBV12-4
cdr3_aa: ASMDRFSYEQY

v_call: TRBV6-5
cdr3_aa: ASRFRGSLH

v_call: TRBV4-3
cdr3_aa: ASSRELRPYNEQF

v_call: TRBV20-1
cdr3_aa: SARATRRGSTEAF

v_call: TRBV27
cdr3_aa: ASSSVGAGKNIQY

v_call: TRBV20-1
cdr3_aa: SARGENSYEQY

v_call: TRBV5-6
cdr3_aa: ASSLEVRGNEQF

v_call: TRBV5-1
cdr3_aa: ASSSSGPYNEQF

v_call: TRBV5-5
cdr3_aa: ASSFPGSYYEQY